This TCR beta chain was identified in a study of Graves' ophthalmopathy and Graves' hyperthyroidism. Amplified material comprised TCR beta CDR3 regions derived from RNA transcripts. Second-round multiplex PCR came after a first-round RT-PCR that employed HTBI primers. Via MiXCR, TCRdb re-called the multiplex PCR reads, giving one row per CDR3 protein. The sample contains over 500,000 distinct CDR3 sequences, over 20% of which appear only once. V was pared by 8 bases and J by 2 bases, with 19 bases between. Germline V lookup: CDR1 MNHNS, CDR2 SASEGT. The CDR3 totals 16 residues. This clonotype was counted ten times or more.

This rearrangement joins TRBV6-1 to TRBJ1-5; D not certain. Sequencing was done on a sample of peripheral blood. This TCR was sampled from a woman aged 18-29 years with stable Graves' hyperthyroidism. Some clones in this sample may be carry-over from other donors' samples. CDR3 DNA: TGTGCCAGCCACTCGGAACCGATGTTCGGCAATCAGCCCCAGCATTTT. This gives the protein CASHSEPMFGNQPQHF.